The clone carrying this TCR beta chain has a single count. The antigen is undetermined. The sample comes from a study of a mutant IDH1 vaccine in newly diagnosed glioma. Overall study: Radiotherapy alone preceded vaccination by 4-6 weeks; alternatively, vaccination started with temozolomide cycles. Treated patients, around 60% male and around 40% female, averaged approximately 40 years of age. It was radiotherapy, temozolomide, or both that patients received previously, with most receiving both. Whole-study results and caveats: Detectable vaccine-induced immune responses arose in 80% to 95% of patients.

The table came from immunoSEQ multiplex PCR; TCRdb's copy has only in-frame clones and leaves some out. The table has approximately 35,000 clones, around nine tenths seen once; the top ten hold more than 2.5%. The time point denotes: week 23, last vaccination. It was 300 ug of mutant IDH1 20-mer peptide that made up each vaccine dose, given with topical imiquimod. The CDR3 runs to 16 residues. Germline CDR1 and CDR2: LNHDA and SQIVND (reference sequence). Trimming cost V 3 bases and J 2 bases, with 16 bases left between them. V usage is TRBV19 and J usage is TRBJ1-2; D may be TRBD1 (5 bases). Sequencing used PBMCs, obtained from a glioma patient whose treatment included an IDH1 peptide vaccine. This sequence was found in a man aged 35 to 55 with glioma. CDR3 nucleotides: TGTGCCAGTAGTATCCATCGGGACGGGAAAAACTATGGCTACACCTTC. This encodes CASSIHRDGKNYGYTF.